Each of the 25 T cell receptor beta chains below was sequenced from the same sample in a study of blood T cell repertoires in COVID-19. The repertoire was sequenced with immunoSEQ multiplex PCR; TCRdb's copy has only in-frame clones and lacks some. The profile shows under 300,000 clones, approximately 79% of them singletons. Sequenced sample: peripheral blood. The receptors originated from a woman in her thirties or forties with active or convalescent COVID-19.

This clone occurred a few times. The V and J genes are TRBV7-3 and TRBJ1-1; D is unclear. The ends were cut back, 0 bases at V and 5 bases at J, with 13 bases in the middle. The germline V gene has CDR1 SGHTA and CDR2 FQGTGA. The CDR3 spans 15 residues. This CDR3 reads CASSLTGLGRTEAFF. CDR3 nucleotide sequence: TGTGCCAGCAGCTTAACGGGATTAGGGAGGACTGAAGCTTTCTTT.

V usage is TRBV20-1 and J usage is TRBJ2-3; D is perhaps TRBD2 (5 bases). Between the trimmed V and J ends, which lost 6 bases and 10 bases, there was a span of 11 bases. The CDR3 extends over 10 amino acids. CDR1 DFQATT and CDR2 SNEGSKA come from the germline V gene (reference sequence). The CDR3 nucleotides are TGCAGTGCCATCGCCGGGGCGCAGTATTTT. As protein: CSAIAGAQYF.

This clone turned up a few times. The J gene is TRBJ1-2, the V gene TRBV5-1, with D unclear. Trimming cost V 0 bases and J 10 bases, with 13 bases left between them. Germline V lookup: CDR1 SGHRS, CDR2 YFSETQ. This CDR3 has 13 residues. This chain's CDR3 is CASSLVRGSLYTF. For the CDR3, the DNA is TGCGCCAGCAGCTTGGTTCGCGGCAGCCTCTACACCTTC.

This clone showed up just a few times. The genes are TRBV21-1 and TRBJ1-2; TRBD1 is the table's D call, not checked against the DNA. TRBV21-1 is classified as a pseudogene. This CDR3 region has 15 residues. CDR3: CASSRDSRGSYGYTF. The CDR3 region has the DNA TGTGCCAGCAGCAGGGACAGTAGGGGTTCGTATGGCTACACCTTC.

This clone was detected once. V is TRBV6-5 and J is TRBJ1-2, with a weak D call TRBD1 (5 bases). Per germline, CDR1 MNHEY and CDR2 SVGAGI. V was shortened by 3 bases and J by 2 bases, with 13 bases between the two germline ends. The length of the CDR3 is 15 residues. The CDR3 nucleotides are TGTGCCAGCAGTTATTCCGACAGACCGAACTATGGCTACACCTTC. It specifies CASSYSDRPNYGYTF.

Here the CDR3 DNA reads TGTGCCAGGCAGACACAGGTTACAACTAATGAAAAACTGTTTTTT. Amino acids: CARQTQVTTNEKLFF. The rearrangement joins TRBV19 to TRBJ1-4; possibly TRBD1 for D (5 bases). Per germline, CDR1 LNHDA and CDR2 SQIVND (reference sequence). V dropped 9 bases and J dropped 0 bases, with 14 bases sitting between them. The CDR3 is made up of 15 amino acids.

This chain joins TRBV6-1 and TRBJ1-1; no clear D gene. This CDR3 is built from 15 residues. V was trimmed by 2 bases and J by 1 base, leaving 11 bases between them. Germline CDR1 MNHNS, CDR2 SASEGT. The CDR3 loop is CASSERGSPNTEAFF. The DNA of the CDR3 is TGTGCCAGCAGTGAACGGGGATCTCCGAACACTGAAGCTTTCTTT.

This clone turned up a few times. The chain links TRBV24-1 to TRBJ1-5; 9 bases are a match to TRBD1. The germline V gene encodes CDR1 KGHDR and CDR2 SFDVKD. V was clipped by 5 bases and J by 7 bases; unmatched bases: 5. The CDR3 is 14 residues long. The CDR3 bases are TGTGCCACCAGTGGGACAGGGGAATCCCAGCCCCAGCATTTT. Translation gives CATSGTGESQPQHF.

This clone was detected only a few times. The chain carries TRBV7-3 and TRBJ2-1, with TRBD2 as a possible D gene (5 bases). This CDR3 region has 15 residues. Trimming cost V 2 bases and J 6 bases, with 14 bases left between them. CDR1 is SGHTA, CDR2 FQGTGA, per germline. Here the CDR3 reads CASSLLVAGTNEQFF. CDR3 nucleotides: TGTGCCAGCAGCTTACTGGTGGCGGGTACCAATGAGCAGTTCTTC.

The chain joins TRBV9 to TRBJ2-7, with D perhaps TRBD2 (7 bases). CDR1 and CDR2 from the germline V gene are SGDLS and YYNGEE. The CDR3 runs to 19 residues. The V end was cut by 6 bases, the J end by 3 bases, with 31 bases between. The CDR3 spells CASTKAGAGGSWQRYEQYF. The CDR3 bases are TGTGCCAGCACTAAGGCGGGGGCCGGGGGTTCGTGGCAGCGCTACGAGCAGTACTTC.

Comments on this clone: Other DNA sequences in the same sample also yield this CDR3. CDR3 sequence: CASSPGTGGYEQYV. CDR3 DNA sequence: TGTGCCAGCTCGCCTGGGACAGGGGGCTACGAGCAGTACGTC. V usage is TRBV18 and J usage is TRBJ2-7, with TRBD1 matching 11 bases. Germline V lookup: CDR1 KGHSH, CDR2 LQKENI. Trimming at V came to 6 bases and at J to 3 bases, leaving 4 bases not matched to a gene. The CDR3 sequence is 14 residues long.

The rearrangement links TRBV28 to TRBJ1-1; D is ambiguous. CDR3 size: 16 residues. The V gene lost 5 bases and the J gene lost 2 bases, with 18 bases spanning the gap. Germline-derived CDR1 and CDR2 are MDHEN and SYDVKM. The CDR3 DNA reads TGTGCCAGCAGTCCACTATACATTGCTTTTAACACTGAAGCTTTCTTT. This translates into CASSPLYIAFNTEAFF.

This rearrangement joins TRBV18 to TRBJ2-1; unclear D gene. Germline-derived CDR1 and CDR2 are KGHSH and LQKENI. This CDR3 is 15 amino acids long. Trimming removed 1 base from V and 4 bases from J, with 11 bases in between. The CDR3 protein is CASSPLKPGYNEQFF. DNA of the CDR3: TGTGCCAGCTCACCACTAAAACCCGGGTACAATGAGCAGTTCTTC.

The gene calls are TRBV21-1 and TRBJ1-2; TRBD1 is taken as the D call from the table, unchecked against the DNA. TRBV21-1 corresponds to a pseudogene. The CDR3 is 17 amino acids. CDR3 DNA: TGTGCCAGCAAAGACACCCCTCGGCAGGGTGTATCCTATGGCTACACCTTC. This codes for CASKDTPRQGVSYGYTF.

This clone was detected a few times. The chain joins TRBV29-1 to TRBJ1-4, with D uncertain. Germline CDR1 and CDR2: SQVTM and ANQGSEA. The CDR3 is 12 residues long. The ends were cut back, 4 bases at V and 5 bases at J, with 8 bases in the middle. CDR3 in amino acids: CSVGQANEKLFF. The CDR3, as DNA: TGCAGCGTTGGACAAGCAAATGAAAAACTGTTTTTT. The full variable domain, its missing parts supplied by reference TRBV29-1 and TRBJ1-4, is SAVISQKPSRDICQRGTSLTIQCQVDSQVTMMFWYRQQPGQSLTLIATANQGSEATYESGFVIDKFPISRPNLTFSTLTVSNMSPEDSSIYLCSVGQANEKLFFGSGTQLSVL.

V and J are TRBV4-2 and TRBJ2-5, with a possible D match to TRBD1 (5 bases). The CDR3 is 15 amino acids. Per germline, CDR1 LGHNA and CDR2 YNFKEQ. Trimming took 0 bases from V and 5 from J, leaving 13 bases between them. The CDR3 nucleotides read TGTGCCAGCAGCCAAGATCACGGACACAGGGAGACCCAGTACTTC. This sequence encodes CASSQDHGHRETQYF.

The CDR3 here is CASSFGTWYNEQFF. Here the CDR3 DNA reads TGTGCCAGCAGTTTCGGGACTTGGTACAATGAGCAGTTCTTC. The V and J genes are TRBV28 and TRBJ2-1, with D possibly TRBD2 on 6 matching bases. Germline CDR1 is MDHEN and CDR2 is SYDVKM. The V and J ends lost 3 bases and 4 bases respectively, with 10 bases between them. The CDR3 runs to 14 residues.

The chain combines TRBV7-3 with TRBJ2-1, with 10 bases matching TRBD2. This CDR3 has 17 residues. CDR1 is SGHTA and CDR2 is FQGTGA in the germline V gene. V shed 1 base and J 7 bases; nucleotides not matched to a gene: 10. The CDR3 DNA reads TGTGCCAGCAGCTTAAATCCCAGCGGGGGGGCCGGGAATGAGCAGTTCTTC. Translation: CASSLNPSGGAGNEQFF.

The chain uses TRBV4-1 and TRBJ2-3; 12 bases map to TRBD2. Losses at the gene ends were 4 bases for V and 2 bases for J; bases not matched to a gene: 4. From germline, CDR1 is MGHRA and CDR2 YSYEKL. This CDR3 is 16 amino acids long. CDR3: CASSLRLAGDTDTQYF. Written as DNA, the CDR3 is TGCGCCAGCAGCCTCCGACTAGCGGGGGACACAGATACGCAGTATTTT.

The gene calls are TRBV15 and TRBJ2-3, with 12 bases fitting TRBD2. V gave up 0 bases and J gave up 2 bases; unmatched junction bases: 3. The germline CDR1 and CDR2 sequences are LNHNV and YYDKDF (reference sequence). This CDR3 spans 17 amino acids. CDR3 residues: CATSRDGLAGNTDTQYF. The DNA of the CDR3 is TGTGCCACCAGCAGAGATGGACTAGCGGGGAACACAGATACGCAGTATTTT.

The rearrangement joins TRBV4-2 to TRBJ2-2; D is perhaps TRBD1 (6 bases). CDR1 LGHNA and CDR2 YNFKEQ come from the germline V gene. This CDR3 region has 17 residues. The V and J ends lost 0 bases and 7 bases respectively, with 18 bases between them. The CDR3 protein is CASSQDVRGEKNGELFF. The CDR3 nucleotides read TGTGCCAGCAGCCAAGACGTCAGGGGAGAGAAGAACGGGGAGCTGTTTTTT.

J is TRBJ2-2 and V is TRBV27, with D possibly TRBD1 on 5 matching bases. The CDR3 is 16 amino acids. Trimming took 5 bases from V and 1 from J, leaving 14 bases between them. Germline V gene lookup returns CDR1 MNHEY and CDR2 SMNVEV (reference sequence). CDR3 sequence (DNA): TGTGCCAGCAGTAGGGGTCGGACGGTGAACACCGGGGAGCTGTTTTTT. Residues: CASSRGRTVNTGELFF.

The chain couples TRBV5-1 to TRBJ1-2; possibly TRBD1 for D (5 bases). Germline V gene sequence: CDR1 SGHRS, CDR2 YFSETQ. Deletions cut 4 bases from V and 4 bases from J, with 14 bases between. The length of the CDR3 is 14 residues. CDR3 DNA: TGCGCCAGCAGCCCCAACAGGAGATCCTATGGCTACACCTTC. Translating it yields CASSPNRRSYGYTF.

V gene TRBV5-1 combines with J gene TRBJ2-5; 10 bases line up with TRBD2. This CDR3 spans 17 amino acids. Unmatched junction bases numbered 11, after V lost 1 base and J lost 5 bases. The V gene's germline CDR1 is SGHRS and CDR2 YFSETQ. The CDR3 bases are TGCGCCAGCAGCTTGTCAAGCGGGGGGGCCGCGACGGAGACCCAGTACTTC. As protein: CASSLSSGGAATETQYF.

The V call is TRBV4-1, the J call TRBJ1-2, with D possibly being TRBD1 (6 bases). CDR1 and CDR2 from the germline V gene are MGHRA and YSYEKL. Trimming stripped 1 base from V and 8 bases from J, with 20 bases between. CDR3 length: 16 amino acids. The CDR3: CASSQVAGILTGGYTF. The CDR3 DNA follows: TGCGCCAGCAGCCAAGTGGCAGGGATCCTCACAGGGGGCTACACCTTC.